The T cell receptor beta chain under discussion was sequenced for a study of CDR3 diversity in severe acne. Germline loops: CDR1 SNHLY, CDR2 FYNNEI. V lost 8 bases to trimming and J lost 5 bases; unmatched junction nucleotides: 12. The CDR3 spans 14 residues. One entry per CDR3 protein, called by TCRdb with MiXCR from the PCR reads. Here the sample spans 97,000 or so distinct CDR3 sequences, 51% being singletons. V and J are TRBV2 and TRBJ2-7, with TRBD2 matching over 7 bases. The sample was blood. The receptor's source is a male donor with acne. CDR3 residues: CASGRRAGWDEQYF. The DNA for the CDR3 is TGTGCCAGCGGCCGCCGAGCGGGATGGGACGAGCAGTACTTC. The whole variable domain, remainder taken from reference TRBV2 and TRBJ2-7, is EPEVTQTPSHQVTQMGQEVILRCVPISNHLYFYWYRQILGQKVEFLVSFYNNEISEKSEIFDDQFSVERPDGSNFTLKIRSTKLEDSAMYFCASGRRAGWDEQYFGPGTRLTVT.